The sequence of this TCR beta chain was determined in a study of blood T cells in healthy people across ages. Points from the study as a whole: Higher diversity and more naive CD4+ cells were features of long-lived donors, compared to aged donors.

CDR3 length: 14 residues. Germline-derived CDR1 and CDR2 are SEHNR and FQNEAQ (reference sequence). The V and J ends lost 6 bases and 4 bases respectively, with 12 bases between them. Concerning this clonotype: Antigen specificity is unknown.

The authors ran a second PCR of about 7 to 11 cycles using a sample-barcoded 5' primer and a J-beta primer mix. TCRdb fed the 5' RACE reads into MiXCR, producing one record per CDR3 protein. Here the sample spans some 860,000 distinct CDR3 sequences, roughly three fifths being singletons. The draw of peripheral blood yielded around 9.6 milliliters from each donor. The sequence derives from a man between 35 and 55 years old in good health. The sample taken for sequencing was blood. The chain has TRBV7-9 and TRBJ1-4; no firm D call. CDR3 loop: CASSPTESNEKLFF. The CDR3 nucleotides are TGTGCCAGCAGTCCTACAGAGAGTAATGAAAAACTGTTTTTT. The full variable domain, in which reference TRBV7-9 and TRBJ1-4 provide the parts outside the CDR3, is DTGVSQNPRHKITKRGQNVTFRCDPISEHNRLYWYRQTLGQGPEFLTYFQNEAQLEKSRLLSDRFSAERPKGSFSTLEIQRTEQGDSAMYLCASSPTESNEKLFFGSGTQLSVL.